Sequencing of this TCR beta chain was carried out in a study of blood T cells in healthy people across ages. Study-wide points: Considered underestimates were the diversity estimates obtained from one million T cells. PBMCs were not sorted, which prevented a conclusive comparison of naive versus antigen-experienced cells.

CDR1 MNHEY and CDR2 SVGEGT come from the germline V gene. With 5 bases removed from V and 8 bases from J, the gap between germline ends came to 12 bases. The CDR3 runs 12 residues. Each of the donors had 9 to 10 milliliters of peripheral blood drawn into EDTA-treated Vacutainer tubes. Then a second PCR, running roughly 7 to 11 cycles, was carried out with a sample-barcoded 5' primer and a J-beta primer mix. TCRdb processed the 5' RACE reads anew with MiXCR; each CDR3 protein has one entry. The sample contains hundreds of thousands of distinct CDR3 sequences, 58% of which appear only once. In regard to this clonotype: The antigen remains unidentified.

The gene calls are TRBV6-2 or TRBV6-3 and TRBJ1-2; D gene unclear. The source is a man aged 25 to 40 in good health. Sample: blood. Here the CDR3 reads CASSLGFGGYTF. The DNA of the CDR3 is TGTGCCAGCAGTCTCGGCTTCGGGGGCTACACCTTC.